Following are 32 T cell receptor beta chains from one sample sequenced in a study of blood T cell repertoires in COVID-19. Libraries were prepared by immunoSEQ multiplex PCR; TCRdb keeps only in-frame clonotypes and omits some of them. The sample includes about 480,000 clones, 87% seen only once; the top ten take approximately 2%. Specimen: PBMCs or T cells enriched from blood (not recorded which). These receptors all come from a woman aged 18-29 years with acute COVID-19.

V and J are TRBV28 and TRBJ1-2, with D perhaps TRBD1 (6 bases). Germline V gives CDR1 MDHEN, CDR2 SYDVKM. V lost 5 bases and J lost 4, with 23 bases in between. The CDR3 has 17 amino acids. The CDR3 bases are TGTGCCAGCAGTCCCCTCCTTGCGGGGGGCGCGAGCTATGGCTACACCTTC. It translates to CASSPLLAGGASYGYTF.

The DNA of the CDR3 is TGTGCCAGCAGCTTGAACAGGTATACCCAGTCGGCTGAAGCTTTCTTT. Encoded protein: CASSLNRYTQSAEAFF. V gene TRBV5-6 combines with J gene TRBJ1-1; D is perhaps TRBD1 (5 bases). CDR3 length: 16 amino acids. Germline V gene sequence: CDR1 SGHDT, CDR2 YYEEEE. V was pared by 1 base and J by 6 bases, with 19 bases between.

This chain joins TRBV15 and TRBJ1-1; the D gene is possibly TRBD1 (5 bases). Trimming took 0 bases from V and 0 from J, leaving 11 bases between them. CDR1 is LNHNV, CDR2 YYDKDF, per germline (reference sequence). The CDR3 is 16 amino acids. Here the CDR3 reads CATSRETGRMNTEAFF. CDR3 bases: TGTGCCACCAGCAGAGAAACAGGCCGTATGAACACTGAAGCTTTCTTT.

The table lists this clone with many counts. This rearrangement joins TRBV3-1 (or the pseudogene TRBV3-2) to TRBJ1-1; the D gene is possibly TRBD1 (6 bases). Germline loops: CDR1 LGHDT, CDR2 YNNKEL (reference sequence). The CDR3 sequence is 15 residues long. The V and J ends lost 1 base and 2 bases respectively, with 11 bases between them. As DNA, the CDR3 is TGTGCCAGCAGCCAAGCGGGGACAAAAAACACTGAAGCTTTCTTT. Residues: CASSQAGTKNTEAFF.

This chain connects TRBV5-1 to TRBJ1-3; D gene uncertain. The V gene's germline CDR1 is SGHRS and CDR2 YFSETQ. The CDR3 runs 17 residues. V was cut by 4 bases and J by 0 bases, with 17 bases left in between. The chain's CDR3 is CASSLNPPTSSGNTIYF. For the CDR3, the DNA is TGCGCCAGCAGCCTAAATCCCCCAACGAGCTCTGGAAACACCATATATTTT. The full variable domain, in which reference TRBV5-1 and TRBJ1-3 provide the parts outside the CDR3, is KAGVTQTPRYLIKTRGQQVTLSCSPISGHRSVSWYQQTPGQGLQFLFEYFSETQRNKGNFPGRFSGRQFSNSRSEMNVSTLELGDSALYLCASSLNPPTSSGNTIYFGEGSWLTVV.

V is TRBV5-1 and J is TRBJ2-7; possibly TRBD1 for D (6 bases). The germline CDR1 and CDR2 sequences are SGHRS and YFSETQ. The CDR3 loop spans 15 amino acids. Between the trimmed V and J ends, which lost 0 bases and 2 bases, there was a span of 12 bases. This chain's CDR3 is CASSLVAGTTYEQYF. The CDR3 DNA is TGCGCCAGCAGCTTGGTGGCAGGGACAACCTACGAGCAGTACTTC.

This CDR3 is CASSAGRYEQYF. The CDR3 nucleotides read TGTGCCAGCAGTGCGGGCCGCTACGAGCAGTACTTC. This chain joins TRBV12-3 or TRBV12-4 and TRBJ2-7; the D gene is possibly TRBD2 (5 bases). This CDR3 comprises 12 residues. V was trimmed by 5 bases and J by 3 bases, leaving 8 bases between them.

This chain connects TRBV7-9 to TRBJ1-1, with a tentative D call TRBD1 (5 bases). V lost 3 bases and J lost 3, with 8 bases in between. This CDR3 contains 13 residues. CDR1 is SEHNR, CDR2 FQNEAQ, per germline (reference sequence). CDR3 sequence reads: CASSFSGDTEAFF. CDR3 nucleotides: TGTGCCAGCAGCTTCTCGGGGGACACTGAAGCTTTCTTT.

This clone has only a few counts. V usage is TRBV11-2 and J usage is TRBJ1-1; D may be TRBD1 (6 bases). CDR3 length equals 14 residues. From germline, CDR1 is SGHAT and CDR2 FQNNGV. V was pared by 6 bases and J by 0 bases, with 11 bases between. CDR3 sequence (DNA): TGTGCCAGCAGTTTTACAGGGATGAACACTGAAGCTTTCTTT. Translated, it gives CASSFTGMNTEAFF. The variable domain in full, completed from reference TRBV11-2 and TRBJ1-1, reads EAGVAQSPRYKIIEKRQSVAFWCNPISGHATLYWYQQILGQGPKLLIQFQNNGVVDDSQLPKDRFSAERLKGVDSTLKIQPAKLEDSAVYLCASSFTGMNTEAFFGQGTRLTVV.

The CDR3 sequence is CASSQDYEQYF. The CDR3 DNA follows: TGTGCCAGCAGCCAGGACTACGAGCAGTACTTC. This chain uses TRBV7-2 with TRBJ2-7, with D unclear. Between the trimmed V and J ends, which lost 5 bases and 3 bases, there was a span of 5 bases. CDR1 SGHTA and CDR2 FQGNSA come from the germline V gene. The CDR3 contains 11 residues.

The rearrangement joins TRBV11-2 to TRBJ2-7; TRBD2 agrees at 8 bases. The V gene's germline CDR1 is SGHAT and CDR2 FQNNGV. The length of the CDR3 is 14 residues. V gave up 5 bases and J gave up 3 bases; unmatched junction bases: 6. CDR3 in amino acids: CASSPISGIYEQYF. The CDR3 DNA reads as TGTGCCAGCAGCCCCATTAGCGGGATCTACGAGCAGTACTTC.

The V and J genes are TRBV28 and TRBJ2-7; D might be TRBD1 (5 bases). With 6 bases removed from V and 3 bases from J, the gap between germline ends came to 15 bases. Germline V gives CDR1 MDHEN, CDR2 SYDVKM. This CDR3 has 14 residues. The CDR3 DNA follows: TGTGCCAGCAGCCGACAGCTCGTGGGCTACGAGCAGTACTTC. Protein sequence: CASSRQLVGYEQYF.

The chain uses TRBV6-6 and TRBJ2-5, with 7 bases that match TRBD2. V lost 6 bases to trimming and J lost 4 bases; unmatched junction nucleotides: 11. CDR1 is MNHNY and CDR2 is SVGAGI in the germline V gene (reference sequence). The CDR3 totals 15 residues. The CDR3 is CASRTGEGKSETQYF. In DNA, the CDR3 is TGTGCCAGCAGAACGGGGGAGGGGAAGTCAGAGACCCAGTACTTC.

On this clone itself: One end of the junction varies from germline; a read error may be responsible. The V call is TRBV29-1, the J call TRBJ1-2; 7 nucleotides match TRBD1. This CDR3 has 15 amino acids. Per the germline V gene, CDR1 is SQVTM and CDR2 is ANQGSEA. CDR3 amino acids: CSVEDRSDRNYGHTF. DNA for the CDR3: TGCAGCGTTGAAGATCGCTCGGACAGGAACTATGGCCACACCTTC.

The chain links TRBV15 to TRBJ2-1; tentative D call: TRBD2 (6 bases). Trimming removed 0 bases at V and 6 bases at J, with 15 bases between. From germline, CDR1 is LNHNV and CDR2 YYDKDF (reference sequence). The CDR3 loop spans 16 amino acids. In DNA, the CDR3 is TGTGCCACCAGCAGAGAGGGACTTAGTGGCCCCAATGAGCAGTTCTTC. It specifies CATSREGLSGPNEQFF.

The chain has TRBV30 and TRBJ2-3; possible D gene TRBD1, 5 bases. Per germline, CDR1 GTSNPN and CDR2 SVGIG (reference sequence). The CDR3 has 10 residues. The V gene lost 8 bases and the J gene lost 3 bases, with 6 bases spanning the gap. CDR3 sequence reads: CAGATDTQYF. CDR3 sequence (DNA): TGTGCCGGGGCTACAGATACGCAGTATTTT.

The rearrangement links TRBV5-1 to TRBJ2-1, with D possibly matching TRBD1 (6 bases). Per the germline V gene, CDR1 is SGHRS and CDR2 is YFSETQ. V lost 6 bases, J lost 3 bases, and 13 bases lay in between. This CDR3 is 14 amino acids long. The CDR3 here is CASTKDSLYNEQFF. CDR3 nucleotide sequence: TGCGCCAGCACCAAGGACAGCCTCTACAATGAGCAGTTCTTC.

This chain connects TRBV7-2 to TRBJ2-1; 7 bases match TRBD1. Germline CDR1 reads SGHTA; CDR2 reads FQGNSA. This CDR3 region has 14 residues. The J segment lost 4 bases and the V segment lost 4 bases, leaving 4 bases of the junction unmatched. CDR3 coding DNA: TGTGCCAGCAGCTCCCGGGACAGTTACAATGAGCAGTTCTTC. It translates to CASSSRDSYNEQFF.

The chain has TRBV7-2 and TRBJ1-6, with D possibly matching TRBD1 (5 bases). Trimming cost V 3 bases and J 8 bases, with 8 bases left between them. Germline loops: CDR1 SGHTA, CDR2 FQGNSA. The CDR3 has 13 residues. Written as DNA, the CDR3 is TGTGCCAGCAGCTTCCGGGGGGATTCACCCCTCCACTTT. This codes for CASSFRGDSPLHF.

The V and J genes are TRBV12-3 or TRBV12-4 and TRBJ2-5; D ambiguous. The CDR3 sequence is 12 residues long. V was clipped by 7 bases and J by 4 bases, with 10 bases between them. CDR3 in DNA: TGTGCCAGCACCGCAGAGGCAGAGACCCAGTACTTC. Protein sequence: CASTAEAETQYF.

The chain has TRBV7-6 and TRBJ2-3, with D possibly being TRBD1 (5 bases). CDR3 length: 15 amino acids. Germline lookup yields CDR1 SGHVS and CDR2 FNYEAQ. Trimming removed 1 base at V and 6 bases at J, with 14 bases between. The CDR3 protein is CASSLGGTGRDTQYF. The CDR3 DNA is TGTGCCAGCAGCTTAGGGGGAACAGGCAGGGATACGCAGTATTTT.

The chain joins TRBV28 to TRBJ1-5, with D tentatively TRBD1 (5 bases). CDR3 length: 15 residues. V lost 5 bases and J 5 bases, leaving 16 bases between the germline ends. The germline CDR1 and CDR2 sequences are MDHEN and SYDVKM. As DNA, the CDR3 is TGTGCCAGCAGTCCCGGGGCGGGGAGATATCAGCCCCAGCATTTT. This codes for CASSPGAGRYQPQHF.

The chain combines TRBV10-3 with TRBJ2-3; 8 nucleotides agree with TRBD1. CDR3 length: 15 residues. Germline V lookup: CDR1 ENHRY, CDR2 SYGVKD. After removal of 4 bases from V and 0 bases from J, the junction contained 3 bases not matched to a gene. The CDR3 is CAISADRASTDTQYF. CDR3 sequence (DNA): TGTGCCATCAGTGCGGACAGGGCTAGCACAGATACGCAGTATTTT.

The sample holds one count of this clone. The J gene is TRBJ2-7, the V gene TRBV10-2, with D maybe TRBD1 (6 bases). CDR3 size: 13 residues. The germline V gene has CDR1 WSHSY and CDR2 SAAADI. V was pared by 7 bases and J by 4 bases, with 14 bases between. CDR3 residues: CASTRQVGYEQYF. CDR3 coding DNA: TGCGCCAGCACCCGACAGGTTGGGTACGAGCAGTACTTC.

CDR3 loop: CATRKGETEAFF. CDR3 bases: TGTGCCACGCGGAAGGGGGAGACTGAAGCTTTCTTT. The J gene is TRBJ1-1, the V gene TRBV2; D possibly corresponds to TRBD1 (6 bases). CDR1 and CDR2 (germline): SNHLY, FYNNEI. Trimming took 10 bases from V and 5 from J, leaving 14 bases between them. The CDR3 totals 12 residues.

The chain couples TRBV5-5 to TRBJ1-2; a weak D match, TRBD1 (5 bases). V dropped 3 bases and J dropped 6 bases, with 21 bases sitting between them. The CDR3 consists of 16 residues. Germline CDR1 SGHKS, CDR2 YYEKEE (reference sequence). The CDR3, as DNA: TGTGCCAGCAGCTCCAGGCAGGGAAAAAATCCGGATGGCTACACCTTC. This translates into CASSSRQGKNPDGYTF.

This chain connects TRBV7-9 to TRBJ1-6; 7 nucleotides match TRBD1. The V gene end was trimmed by 5 bases and the J gene end by 6 bases; junction bases not matched to a gene: 4. Germline values: CDR1 SEHNR, CDR2 FQNEAQ (reference sequence). CDR3 length: 14 residues. The DNA of the CDR3 is TGTGCCAGCAGCCAAGACAGGGTTAATTCACCCCTCCACTTT. Protein product: CASSQDRVNSPLHF.

CDR3 DNA sequence: TGTGCCAGCAGCCCTAGTCCGGAAACTGAAGCTTTCTTT. This translates into CASSPSPETEAFF. V and J are TRBV11-3 and TRBJ1-1; D remains ambiguous. Germline V gives CDR1 SGHNT, CDR2 YENEEA. This CDR3 spans 13 amino acids. V was pared by 5 bases and J by 5 bases, with 12 bases between.

The chain couples TRBV9 to TRBJ1-1; no definite D call. The germline V gene has CDR1 SGDLS and CDR2 YYNGEE. The V end was cut by 6 bases, the J end by 0 bases, with 12 bases between. The CDR3 has 14 residues. The CDR3 loop is CASNREGMNTEAFF. The CDR3 nucleotides are TGTGCCAGCAATAGAGAGGGCATGAACACTGAAGCTTTCTTT.

The chain is built from TRBV7-6 and TRBJ1-6; D gene ambiguous. With 1 base removed from V and 10 bases from J, the gap between germline ends came to 8 bases. CDR3 size: 13 residues. The germline V gene encodes CDR1 SGHVS and CDR2 FNYEAQ. The CDR3 region has the DNA TGTGCCAGCAGCTTAGAGGAGGAATCACCCCTCCACTTT. Encoded protein: CASSLEEESPLHF.

CDR3 in DNA: TGTGCCAGCAGTTTAGCTGGGACAGGTCCACGCACCCTCCACTTT. This gives the protein CASSLAGTGPRTLHF. The V and J genes are TRBV27 and TRBJ1-6, with 8 bases lining up with TRBD1. CDR1 is MNHEY, CDR2 SMNVEV, per germline (reference sequence). The CDR3 has 15 residues. Unmatched junction bases numbered 11, after V lost 2 bases and J lost 14 bases.

The V and J genes are TRBV19 and TRBJ1-5; TRBD1 matches 8 bases. The CDR3 covers 14 residues. CDR1 and CDR2 (germline): LNHDA, SQIVND (reference sequence). With 3 bases clipped from V and 3 bases from J, the junction kept 1 base outside the gene matches. The DNA of the CDR3 is TGTGCCAGTAGTATGACAGGGGCCAATCAGCCCCAGCATTTT. It codes for CASSMTGANQPQHF. The entire variable domain, with the rest obtained from reference TRBV19 and TRBJ1-5, is as follows: DGGITQSPKYLFRKEGQNVTLSCEQNLNHDAMYWYRQDPGQGLRLIYYSQIVNDFQKGDIAEGYSVSREKKESFPLTVTSAQKNPTAFYLCASSMTGANQPQHFGDGTRLSIL.